This T cell receptor beta chain comes out of a study of T cell responses to AZD1222 COVID-19 vaccine. Study conclusions and caveats: Following two doses of AZD1222, Spike-specific TCR breadth and depth rose.

TCRdb keeps only in-frame clones here, not all; method: immunoSEQ multiplex PCR. In the table there are 150,000 or so clones, roughly 94% of which are singletons. For this clone: The antigen is not known.

Specimen: peripheral blood, collected on day 0 of AZD1222 vaccination. The receptor was derived from an adult in good health.

CDR3 DNA: TGTGCCAGCAGCCGGACAGGGCTCGCCTACGAGCAGTACTTC. Translation: CASSRTGLAYEQYF. The chain has TRBV2 and TRBJ2-7; TRBD1 matches at 8 bases. V lost 6 bases and J lost 2; bases outside the gene matches: 6. The CDR3 is 14 residues long. The germline V gene has CDR1 SNHLY and CDR2 FYNNEI.